This T cell receptor beta chain is drawn from a study of somatic mutations in cytotoxic T cells in rheumatoid arthritis. The CDR3 is 15 amino acids. CDR1 and CDR2 (germline): MNHNS, SASEGT. The V gene lost 6 bases and the J gene lost 0 bases, with 12 bases spanning the gap. The data were produced by immunoSEQ multiplex PCR, yet TCRdb's version contains in-frame clones alone and is incomplete. The sample records 18,000 or so clones, 73% being singletons. V and J are TRBV6-1 and TRBJ1-5; TRBD1 might be the D (5 bases). The sequenced sample consisted of CD8+ T cells sorted from blood. This TCR derives from a woman aged 55-70 years in good health. The CDR3 DNA is TGTGCCAGCAGGCCGACAGAGAATAGCAATCAGCCCCAGCATTTT. This translates into CASRPTENSNQPQHF.